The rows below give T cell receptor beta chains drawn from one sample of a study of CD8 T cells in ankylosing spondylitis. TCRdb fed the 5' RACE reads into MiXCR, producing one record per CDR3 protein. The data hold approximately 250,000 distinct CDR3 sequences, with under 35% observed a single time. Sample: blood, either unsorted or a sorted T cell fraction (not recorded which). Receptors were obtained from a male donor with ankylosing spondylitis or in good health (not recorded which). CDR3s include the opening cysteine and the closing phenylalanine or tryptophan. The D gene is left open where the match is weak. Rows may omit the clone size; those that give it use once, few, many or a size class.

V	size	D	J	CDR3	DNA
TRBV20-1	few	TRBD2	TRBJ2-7	CSASRGTAGGEQYF	TGCAGTGCTAGCCGGGGGACAGCGGGAGGCGAGCAGTACTTC
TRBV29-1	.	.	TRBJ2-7	CSVEIWTLGAYEQYF	TGCAGCGTTGAAATTTGGACACTAGGGGCCTACGAGCAGTACTTC
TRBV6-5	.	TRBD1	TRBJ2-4	CASSFGQGENIQYF	TGTGCCAGCAGTTTCGGACAGGGGGAAAACATTCAGTACTTC
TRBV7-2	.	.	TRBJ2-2	CASSFNAGELFF	TGTGCCAGCAGCTTTAACGCTGGGGAGCTGTTTTTT
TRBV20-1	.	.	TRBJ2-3	CSARRRGSSTDTQYF	TGCAGTGCTAGGCGCCGGGGATCTAGCACAGATACGCAGTATTTT
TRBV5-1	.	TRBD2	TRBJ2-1	CASSPGLAADNEQFF	TGCGCCAGCAGCCCTGGACTAGCGGCAGACAATGAGCAGTTCTTC
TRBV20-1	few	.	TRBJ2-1	CSARSSRAYNEQFF	TGCAGTGCTAGGTCGTCCAGGGCCTACAATGAGCAGTTCTTC
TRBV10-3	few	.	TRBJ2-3	CAIRVTDTQYF	TGTGCCATCAGGGTAACAGATACGCAGTATTTT
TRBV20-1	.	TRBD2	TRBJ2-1	CSARVTSGEREQFF	TGCAGTGCTAGAGTAACTAGCGGGGAGCGTGAGCAGTTCTTC
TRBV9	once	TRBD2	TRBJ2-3	CASSPSGGSRGTQYF	TGTGCCAGCAGCCCTAGCGGGGGTTCTCGGGGTACGCAGTATTTT
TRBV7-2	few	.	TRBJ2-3	CASSFPDSTDTQYF	TGTGCCAGCAGCTTCCCGGATAGCACAGATACGCAGTATTTT
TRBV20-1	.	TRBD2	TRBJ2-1	CSAPTSLRYNEQFF	TGCAGTGCACCGACTAGCCTCCGCTACAATGAGCAGTTCTTC
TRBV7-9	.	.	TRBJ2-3	CASSPDRIGTDTQYF	TGTGCCAGCAGCCCGGACCGAATAGGCACAGATACGCAGTATTTT
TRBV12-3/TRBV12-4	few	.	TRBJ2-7	CASSFEGKEQYF	TGTGCCAGCAGTTTTGAAGGGAAGGAGCAGTACTTC
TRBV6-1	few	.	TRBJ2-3	CATGTPGPHTQYF	TGTGCCACCGGGACACCCGGTCCTCATACGCAGTATTTT
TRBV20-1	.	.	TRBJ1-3	CSAREADSGNTIYF	TGCAGTGCTAGAGAGGCGGACTCTGGAAACACCATATATTTT
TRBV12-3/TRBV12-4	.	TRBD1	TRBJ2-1	CASRAGTGGLGEQFF	TGTGCCAGCAGAGCCGGGACAGGGGGTCTGGGTGAGCAGTTCTTC
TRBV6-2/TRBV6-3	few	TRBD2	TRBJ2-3	CASSYFTSRGATPADTDTQYF	TGTGCCAGCAGTTACTTCACTTCGCGGGGGGCCACCCCCGCTGACACAGATACGCAGTATTTT
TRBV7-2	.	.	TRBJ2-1	CASSAPDFNEQFF	TGTGCCAGCAGCGCGCCTGACTTCAATGAGCAGTTCTTC
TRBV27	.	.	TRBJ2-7	CASREGHTYEQYF	TGTGCCAGCAGGGAGGGACACACCTACGAGCAGTACTTC
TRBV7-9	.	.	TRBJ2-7	CASSLAVSYEQYF	TGTGCCAGCAGCTTAGCTGTGAGTTACGAGCAGTACTTC
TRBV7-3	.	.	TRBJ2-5	CASSLTPALETQYF	TGTGCCAGCAGCTTAACTCCAGCGCTGGAGACCCAGTACTTC
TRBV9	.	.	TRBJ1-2	CASSAQRQAVDLANYGYTF	TGTGCCAGCAGCGCCCAAAGACAGGCGGTAGACCTTGCTAACTATGGCTACACCTTC
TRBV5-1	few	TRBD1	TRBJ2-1	CASSLGGQGYNEQFF	TGCGCCAGCAGCTTGGGAGGACAGGGGTACAATGAGCAGTTCTTC
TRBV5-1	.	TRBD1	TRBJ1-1	CASSPTGTGLGLNTEAFF	TGCGCCAGCAGCCCCACCGGGACAGGGCTTGGGTTGAACACTGAAGCTTTCTTT
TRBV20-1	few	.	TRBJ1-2	CSARDLQVIGYTF	TGCAGTGCTAGAGATCTGCAGGTTATTGGCTACACCTTC
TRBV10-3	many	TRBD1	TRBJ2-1	CAITRDSNYNEQFF	TGTGCCATCACTCGGGACAGCAACTACAATGAGCAGTTCTTC
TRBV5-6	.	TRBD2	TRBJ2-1	CASSFSPSGGARGQFF	TGTGCCAGCAGCTTTTCCCCCAGCGGGGGGGCCAGGGGGCAGTTCTTC